This is a list of T cell receptor beta chains from one sample in a study of T-cell reconstitution after alpha-beta-depleted transplantation in children. Using its own MiXCR run on the PCR reads, TCRdb lists one record per CDR3 protein. The data show 450,000 to 500,000 distinct CDR3 sequences, roughly an eighth seen once. The input for sequencing was PBMCs from the stem cell graft donor, taken from the stem cell graft. These receptors were collected from a human donor who donated a stem cell graft to a child with combined immunodeficiency. Each CDR3 is given with its conserved first and last residue. A D gene is named only where the DNA matches it firmly. Size is stated for part of the rows, as once, few or many counts, or as a class when the clone is expanded.

clone_size: few; v_call: TRBV10-3; j_call: TRBJ2-7; d_call: NA; cdr3_aa: CAISGDNGMKQYF; cdr3_nt: TGTGCCATCAGTGGCGACAATGGAATGAAGCAGTACTTC
clone_size: NA; v_call: TRBV7-9; j_call: TRBJ2-7; d_call: TRBD1; cdr3_aa: CASSRVGTGYEQYF; cdr3_nt: TGTGCCAGCAGCCGGGTGGGGACAGGCTACGAGCAGTACTTC
clone_size: NA; v_call: TRBV4-3; j_call: TRBJ2-1; d_call: TRBD2; cdr3_aa: CASSQGLAGKYNEQFF; cdr3_nt: TGCGCCAGCAGCCAAGGACTAGCGGGAAAATACAATGAGCAGTTCTTC
clone_size: few; v_call: TRBV10-3; j_call: TRBJ1-2; d_call: NA; cdr3_aa: CAISVHNGYTF; cdr3_nt: TGTGCCATCAGTGTACACAATGGCTACACCTTC
clone_size: few; v_call: TRBV7-2; j_call: TRBJ2-7; d_call: NA; cdr3_aa: CASSRDINSYEQYF; cdr3_nt: TGTGCCAGCAGCCGGGACATAAACTCCTACGAGCAGTACTTC
clone_size: many; v_call: TRBV29-1; j_call: TRBJ2-2; d_call: NA; cdr3_aa: CSVIYTGELFF; cdr3_nt: TGCAGCGTGATTTACACCGGGGAGCTGTTTTTT
clone_size: many; v_call: TRBV6-5; j_call: TRBJ2-1; d_call: TRBD1; cdr3_aa: CASSTMVTGSNEQFF; cdr3_nt: TGTGCCAGCAGTACAATGGTGACAGGGTCCAATGAGCAGTTCTTC
clone_size: NA; v_call: TRBV5-1; j_call: TRBJ2-3; d_call: TRBD2; cdr3_aa: CASSLGNSGSSDTQYF; cdr3_nt: TGCGCCAGCAGCTTGGGGAATAGCGGGAGTTCAGATACGCAGTATTTT
clone_size: NA; v_call: TRBV12-3/TRBV12-4; j_call: TRBJ2-2; d_call: NA; cdr3_aa: CASSLAGLTGELFF; cdr3_nt: TGTGCCAGCAGTTTGGCGGGGCTTACCGGGGAGCTGTTTTTT
clone_size: few; v_call: TRBV7-2; j_call: TRBJ2-7; d_call: NA; cdr3_aa: CASSLFLGSSYEQYF; cdr3_nt: TGTGCCAGCAGCTTATTCCTGGGGAGCTCCTACGAGCAGTACTTC
clone_size: many; v_call: TRBV12-3/TRBV12-4; j_call: TRBJ1-5; d_call: NA; cdr3_aa: CASSLGGWTDSNQPQHF; cdr3_nt: TGTGCCAGCAGTTTAGGGGGCTGGACAGATAGCAATCAGCCCCAGCATTTT
clone_size: once; v_call: TRBV3-1; j_call: TRBJ2-7; d_call: NA; cdr3_aa: CASSHAPGLIEQYF; cdr3_nt: TGTGCCAGCAGCCATGCGCCGGGGTTGATCGAGCAGTACTTC
clone_size: NA; v_call: TRBV12-3/TRBV12-4; j_call: TRBJ2-2; d_call: NA; cdr3_aa: CASSFLGGTGELFF; cdr3_nt: TGTGCCAGCAGTTTTCTCGGTGGAACCGGGGAGCTGTTTTTT
clone_size: few; v_call: TRBV5-1; j_call: TRBJ2-3; d_call: NA; cdr3_aa: CASSLVGDPSTDTQYF; cdr3_nt: TGCGCCAGCAGCTTGGTTGGAGATCCTAGCACAGATACGCAGTATTTT
clone_size: many; v_call: TRBV10-3; j_call: TRBJ1-1; d_call: NA; cdr3_aa: CAITGAKDTEAFF; cdr3_nt: TGTGCCATCACGGGGGCGAAGGACACTGAAGCTTTCTTT
clone_size: NA; v_call: TRBV3-1; j_call: TRBJ2-7; d_call: TRBD2; cdr3_aa: CASSTIEAGVGYEQYF; cdr3_nt: TGTGCCAGCAGCACGATTGAAGCGGGAGTAGGGTACGAGCAGTACTTC
clone_size: many; v_call: TRBV9; j_call: TRBJ2-3; d_call: TRBD2; cdr3_aa: CASSPGTSGGNTQYF; cdr3_nt: TGTGCCAGCAGCCCCGGAACTAGCGGGGGAAATACGCAGTATTTT
clone_size: NA; v_call: TRBV5-6; j_call: TRBJ2-2; d_call: TRBD2; cdr3_aa: CASSFPAGARGTGELFF; cdr3_nt: TGTGCCAGCAGCTTCCCAGCGGGGGCTAGGGGCACCGGGGAGCTGTTTTTT
clone_size: few; v_call: TRBV20-1; j_call: TRBJ2-3; d_call: TRBD2; cdr3_aa: CSANSGGPGQTDTQYF; cdr3_nt: TGCAGTGCCAACTCGGGGGGGCCGGGTCAAACAGATACGCAGTATTTT
clone_size: few; v_call: TRBV6-5; j_call: TRBJ2-1; d_call: NA; cdr3_aa: CASSYAFAVHEQFF; cdr3_nt: TGTGCCAGCAGTTACGCGTTTGCGGTCCATGAGCAGTTCTTC
clone_size: NA; v_call: TRBV6-5; j_call: TRBJ2-7; d_call: NA; cdr3_aa: CASSPGVGYEQYF; cdr3_nt: TGTGCCAGCAGCCCCGGGGTCGGCTACGAGCAGTACTTC
clone_size: NA; v_call: TRBV6-5; j_call: TRBJ2-3; d_call: NA; cdr3_aa: CASGPSGNTQYF; cdr3_nt: TGTGCCAGCGGCCCAAGCGGCAATACGCAGTATTTT
clone_size: many; v_call: TRBV20-1; j_call: TRBJ2-7; d_call: NA; cdr3_aa: CSVPQSAAWEQYF; cdr3_nt: TGCAGTGTCCCCCAGTCGGCGGCGTGGGAGCAGTACTTC
clone_size: few; v_call: TRBV5-1; j_call: TRBJ2-7; d_call: TRBD1; cdr3_aa: CASSLLPGTGLYEQYF; cdr3_nt: TGCGCCAGCAGCTTACTTCCCGGGACAGGGTTATACGAGCAGTACTTC
clone_size: few; v_call: TRBV6-1; j_call: TRBJ2-2; d_call: NA; cdr3_aa: CASSEVGTTNTGELFF; cdr3_nt: TGTGCCAGCAGTGAAGTTGGGACAACGAACACCGGGGAGCTGTTTTTT
clone_size: NA; v_call: TRBV4-3; j_call: TRBJ2-3; d_call: NA; cdr3_aa: CASSQDSDPTDTQYF; cdr3_nt: TGCGCCAGCAGCCAAGATAGCGATCCCACAGATACGCAGTATTTT
clone_size: NA; v_call: TRBV6-5; j_call: TRBJ2-5; d_call: NA; cdr3_aa: CASSYSLADWETQYF; cdr3_nt: TGTGCCAGCAGTTACTCGTTGGCGGATTGGGAGACCCAGTACTTC
clone_size: many; v_call: TRBV20-1; j_call: TRBJ2-3; d_call: NA; cdr3_aa: CSATRIRGKYAQYF; cdr3_nt: TGCAGTGCTACACGGATCAGGGGAAAGTATGCGCAGTATTTT
clone_size: few; v_call: TRBV27; j_call: TRBJ2-3; d_call: TRBD2; cdr3_aa: CATRPGTSGGYTQYF; cdr3_nt: TGTGCCACCCGTCCCGGGACTAGCGGGGGTTATACGCAGTATTTT
clone_size: few; v_call: TRBV9; j_call: TRBJ2-3; d_call: NA; cdr3_aa: CASSVGGGPSDTQYF; cdr3_nt: TGTGCCAGCAGCGTAGGGGGGGGGCCTTCAGATACGCAGTATTTT
clone_size: NA; v_call: TRBV4-2; j_call: TRBJ2-7; d_call: NA; cdr3_aa: CASSQDPRTRVPSEQYF; cdr3_nt: TGTGCCAGCAGCCAAGATCCGCGTACTAGGGTGCCGTCCGAGCAGTACTTC
clone_size: NA; v_call: TRBV6-5; j_call: TRBJ2-3; d_call: NA; cdr3_aa: CASSYSLASDTQYF; cdr3_nt: TGTGCCAGCAGTTACTCCCTAGCGTCAGATACGCAGTATTTT
clone_size: many; v_call: TRBV12-3/TRBV12-4; j_call: TRBJ1-3; d_call: NA; cdr3_aa: CASKSEATIYF; cdr3_nt: TGTGCCAGCAAATCGGAGGCCACCATATATTTT
clone_size: few; v_call: TRBV20-1; j_call: TRBJ2-5; d_call: NA; cdr3_aa: CSARGTSIGETQYF; cdr3_nt: TGCAGTGCTAGAGGGACTTCTATCGGGGAGACCCAGTACTTC
clone_size: many; v_call: TRBV29-1; j_call: TRBJ2-1; d_call: TRBD2; cdr3_aa: CSAALWRENEQFF; cdr3_nt: TGCAGCGCCGCACTGTGGCGGGAGAATGAGCAGTTCTTC
clone_size: few; v_call: TRBV5-6; j_call: TRBJ2-1; d_call: TRBD2; cdr3_aa: CASSWITGLEYNEQFF; cdr3_nt: TGTGCCAGCAGCTGGATTACTGGACTAGAATACAATGAGCAGTTCTTC
clone_size: few; v_call: TRBV4-3; j_call: TRBJ2-7; d_call: NA; cdr3_aa: CASSQDPGQNSYEQYF; cdr3_nt: TGCGCCAGCAGCCAAGATCCAGGGCAGAATTCCTACGAGCAGTACTTC
clone_size: many; v_call: TRBV20-1; j_call: TRBJ2-3; d_call: NA; cdr3_aa: CRADWRADTQYF; cdr3_nt: TGCAGAGCCGATTGGAGGGCGGATACGCAGTATTTT
clone_size: many; v_call: TRBV4-2; j_call: TRBJ2-2; d_call: TRBD1; cdr3_aa: CASSQDAGQGDTGELFF; cdr3_nt: TGTGCCAGCAGCCAAGATGCTGGACAGGGGGATACCGGGGAGCTGTTTTTT
clone_size: NA; v_call: TRBV30; j_call: TRBJ2-5; d_call: TRBD2; cdr3_aa: CAWSVQRGTSETQYF; cdr3_nt: TGTGCCTGGAGTGTCCAGCGGGGGACCTCAGAGACCCAGTACTTC
clone_size: few; v_call: TRBV12-3/TRBV12-4; j_call: TRBJ2-7; d_call: TRBD2; cdr3_aa: CASSPPSGSGYEQYF; cdr3_nt: TGTGCCAGCAGCCCCCCTAGCGGGAGTGGATACGAGCAGTACTTC
clone_size: few; v_call: TRBV4-3; j_call: TRBJ2-5; d_call: TRBD1; cdr3_aa: CASSHLTGPGETQYF; cdr3_nt: TGCGCCAGCAGCCATCTGACAGGGCCCGGGGAGACCCAGTACTTC
clone_size: NA; v_call: TRBV6-5; j_call: TRBJ1-5; d_call: NA; cdr3_aa: CASSYGQSLGPQHF; cdr3_nt: TGTGCCAGCAGTTACGGACAGTCGTTGGGTCCCCAGCATTTT
clone_size: NA; v_call: TRBV4-3; j_call: TRBJ2-2; d_call: NA; cdr3_aa: CASSQDLARWGAGELFF; cdr3_nt: TGCGCCAGCAGCCAAGATCTGGCGCGCTGGGGGGCCGGGGAGCTGTTTTTT
clone_size: few; v_call: TRBV7-2; j_call: TRBJ2-3; d_call: NA; cdr3_aa: CASSSRTATDTQYF; cdr3_nt: TGTGCCAGCAGCTCCCGGACGGCTACAGATACGCAGTATTTT
clone_size: NA; v_call: TRBV18; j_call: TRBJ2-5; d_call: TRBD1; cdr3_aa: CASSPQTGGVGETQYF; cdr3_nt: TGTGCCAGCTCACCACAAACAGGGGGCGTTGGCGAGACCCAGTACTTC
clone_size: few; v_call: TRBV15; j_call: TRBJ1-2; d_call: NA; cdr3_aa: CATSSHHGYTF; cdr3_nt: TGTGCCACCAGCAGCCACCATGGCTACACCTTC
clone_size: NA; v_call: TRBV18; j_call: TRBJ2-1; d_call: NA; cdr3_aa: CASSPWDPYEQFF; cdr3_nt: TGTGCCAGCTCACCATGGGACCCTTATGAGCAGTTCTTC
clone_size: NA; v_call: TRBV12-3/TRBV12-4; j_call: TRBJ2-1; d_call: TRBD2; cdr3_aa: CASSKSGRAGVEQFF; cdr3_nt: TGTGCCAGCAGTAAATCCGGGAGGGCCGGGGTTGAGCAGTTCTTC